One sample yielded the 5 T cell receptor beta chains listed below, sequenced in a study of blood T cell repertoires in COVID-19. Repertoires were generated with immunoSEQ multiplex PCR, while TCRdb's copy carries only in-frame clones and drops some. The table includes approximately 100,000 clones, about 90% detected once. Sequenced input: peripheral blood. These receptors all stem from a woman in her sixties with acute or convalescent COVID-19.

In this sample, this clone turned up once. This sequence joins TRBV14 and TRBJ1-1, with D perhaps TRBD1 (6 bases). CDR3 size: 15 residues. V was pared by 5 bases and J by 0 bases, with 13 bases between. Germline CDR1 reads SGHDN; CDR2 reads FVKESK. DNA of the CDR3: TGTGCCAGCAGCTCCTGGACAGCACTGAACACTGAAGCTTTCTTT. Residues: CASSSWTALNTEAFF.

J is TRBJ1-3 and V is TRBV9, with D possibly TRBD1 on 5 matching bases. The germline V gene encodes CDR1 SGDLS and CDR2 YYNGEE. V shed 7 bases and J shed 0 bases, with 17 bases lying between them. There are 16 residues in the CDR3. CDR3 sequence reads: CASSSQGLSSGNTIYF. The CDR3 DNA is TGTGCCAGCTCCAGTCAGGGTCTCAGCTCTGGAAACACCATATATTTT.

CDR3 coding DNA: TGCGCCAGCAGCCCTAGGACTAGCGGGAGTCGTGAGCAGTTCTTC. Translated, it gives CASSPRTSGSREQFF. The gene calls are TRBV5-1 and TRBJ2-1; TRBD2 aligns across 13 bases. The junction had 7 bases not matched to a gene; V was cut back by 4 bases and J by 9 bases. Germline lookup yields CDR1 SGHRS and CDR2 YFSETQ. CDR3 length: 15 residues.

The chain has TRBV3-1 (or the pseudogene TRBV3-2) and TRBJ2-7; 9 nucleotides line up with TRBD2. Germline trimming cut 2 bases from V and 5 bases from J; bases unmatched to any gene: 10. Germline loops: CDR1 LGHDT, CDR2 YNNKEL (reference sequence). The CDR3 length is 16 residues. The CDR3 region is CASSQMPLAGQNEQYF. The CDR3, as DNA: TGTGCCAGCAGCCAAATGCCTCTAGCGGGACAGAACGAGCAGTACTTC.

This clone was recorded once. The V and J genes are TRBV7-2 and TRBJ2-3, with 8 bases fitting TRBD2. CDR3 length equals 17 residues. J lost 1 base, V lost 2 bases, and 8 bases had no gene match. Per germline, CDR1 SGHTA and CDR2 FQGNSA. The CDR3: CASSLFVGTRGTDTQYF. Written as DNA, the CDR3 is TGTGCCAGCAGCTTATTTGTTGGGACTAGGGGCACAGATACGCAGTATTTT.